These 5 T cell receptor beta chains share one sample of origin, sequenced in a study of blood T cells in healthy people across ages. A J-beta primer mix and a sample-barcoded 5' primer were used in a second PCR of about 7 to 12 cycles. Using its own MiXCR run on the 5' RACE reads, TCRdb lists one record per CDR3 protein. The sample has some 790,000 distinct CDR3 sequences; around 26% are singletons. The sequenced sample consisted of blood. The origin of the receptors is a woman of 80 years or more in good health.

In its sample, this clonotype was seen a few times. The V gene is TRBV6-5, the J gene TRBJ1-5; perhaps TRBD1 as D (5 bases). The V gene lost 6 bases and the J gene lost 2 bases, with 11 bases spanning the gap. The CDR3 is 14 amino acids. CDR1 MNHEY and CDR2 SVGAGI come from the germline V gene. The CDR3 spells CASRSQGGNQPQHF. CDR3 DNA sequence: TGTGCCAGCAGAAGTCAGGGCGGCAATCAGCCCCAGCATTTT.

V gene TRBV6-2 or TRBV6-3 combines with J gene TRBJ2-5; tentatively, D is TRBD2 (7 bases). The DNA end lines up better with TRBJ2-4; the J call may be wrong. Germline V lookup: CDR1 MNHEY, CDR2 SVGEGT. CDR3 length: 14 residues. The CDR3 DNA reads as TGTGCCAGCAGTTACGTGGGGGGGCGGGTCATTCAGTACTTC. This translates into CASSYVGGRVIQYF.

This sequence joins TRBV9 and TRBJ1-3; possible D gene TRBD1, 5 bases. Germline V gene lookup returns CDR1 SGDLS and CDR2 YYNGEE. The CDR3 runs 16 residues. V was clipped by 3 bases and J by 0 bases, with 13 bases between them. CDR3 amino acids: CASSAVGTSSGNTIYF. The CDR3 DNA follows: TGTGCCAGCAGCGCGGTCGGGACGAGCTCTGGAAACACCATATATTTT.

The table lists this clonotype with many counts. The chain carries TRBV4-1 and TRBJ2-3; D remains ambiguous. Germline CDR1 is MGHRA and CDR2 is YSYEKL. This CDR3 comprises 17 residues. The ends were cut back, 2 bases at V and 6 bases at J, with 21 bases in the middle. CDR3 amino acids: CASSQFILARSADTQYF. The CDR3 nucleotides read TGCGCCAGCAGCCAATTTATACTTGCTAGGTCGGCGGATACGCAGTATTTT.

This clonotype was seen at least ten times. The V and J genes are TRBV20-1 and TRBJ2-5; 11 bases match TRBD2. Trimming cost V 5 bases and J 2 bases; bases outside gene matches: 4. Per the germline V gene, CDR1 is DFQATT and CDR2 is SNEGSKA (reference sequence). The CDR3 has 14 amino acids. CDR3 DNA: TGCAGTGCTGGAAGACTAGCGGGGCAAGAGACCCAGTACTTC. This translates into CSAGRLAGQETQYF.